Shown below are 23 T cell receptor beta chains from a single sample sequenced in a study of STAT5B mutations in CD4+ large granular lymphocyte leukemia. TCRdb's table, derived via immunoSEQ multiplex PCR, lists solely in-frame clones and lacks some. This sample has some 34,000 clones; more than 65% occur once, and the top ten carry around 2.1%. The specimen sequenced was CD4+ T cells from blood buffy coats. The source is a human donor in good health.

The chain carries TRBV6-1 and TRBJ2-7, with a weak D call TRBD2 (5 bases). The CDR3 runs to 13 residues. CDR1 and CDR2 from the germline V gene are MNHNS and SASEGT. Trimming removed 7 bases from V and 1 base from J, with 11 bases in between. The DNA for the CDR3 is TGTGCCAGCAAGGCTAGCCTTTCCTACGAGCAGTACTTC. Translation: CASKASLSYEQYF.

The CDR3 spells CASSAPTRGRTDTQYF. The CDR3, as DNA: TGTGCCAGCAGCGCACCAACTAGGGGACGCACAGATACGCAGTATTTT. The chain carries TRBV9 and TRBJ2-3; D assignment may be TRBD1 or TRBD2 (5 bases each). Between the trimmed V and J ends, which lost 3 bases and 1 base, there was a span of 15 bases. The germline V gene has CDR1 SGDLS and CDR2 YYNGEE. This CDR3 is built from 16 residues.

The V call is TRBV10-3, the J call TRBJ2-3; 9 bases are a match to TRBD2. V dropped 6 bases and J dropped 0; count of bases not matched to a gene: 4. The CDR3 is made up of 15 amino acids. The V gene's germline CDR1 is ENHRY and CDR2 SYGVKD. CDR3 DNA: TGTGCCATCAGGGCTAGCGGGGCTAGCACAGATACGCAGTATTTT. Its translation is CAIRASGASTDTQYF.

The genes are TRBV6-1 and TRBJ2-1; a weak D match, TRBD2 (7 bases). Trimming removed 4 bases from V and 0 bases from J, with 19 bases in between. CDR1 is MNHNS, CDR2 SASEGT, per germline. The CDR3 spans 18 residues. CDR3 in amino acids: CASSATGLGGSSYNEQFF. CDR3 nucleotides: TGTGCCAGCAGTGCAACAGGACTAGGGGGGAGCTCCTACAATGAGCAGTTCTTC.

The V call is TRBV10-2, the J call TRBJ2-3; 9 bases are a match to TRBD2. Germline CDR1 and CDR2: WSHSY and SAAADI. The CDR3 is 15 amino acids. The V segment lost 2 bases and the J segment 0 bases; nucleotides outside the gene matches: 0. In nucleotides, the CDR3 is TGCGCCAGCAGTGAGGGACTAGCGAGCACAGATACGCAGTATTTT. It codes for CASSEGLASTDTQYF.

A note on this clone: Other DNA sequences in the sample encode the same CDR3. This chain uses TRBV6-6 with TRBJ1-1, with 7 positions matching TRBD1. Germline V gives CDR1 MNHNY, CDR2 SVGAGI (reference sequence). Trimming took 6 bases from V and 1 from J; bases not matched to a gene: 5. The CDR3 runs 14 residues. The CDR3 DNA reads as TGTGCCAGCAGACCGGGACAGACGAACACTGAAGCTTTCTTT. It codes for CASRPGQTNTEAFF.

The chain joins TRBV7-8 to TRBJ2-7, with 9 bases lining up with TRBD1. After removal of 3 bases from V and 7 bases from J, the junction contained 10 bases not matched to a gene. Germline V gene data show CDR1 as SGHVS and CDR2 as FQNEAQ. The length of the CDR3 is 15 residues. Here the CDR3 DNA reads TGTGCCAGCAGCTTGTCCGACAGGGGGGACGGAGAGCAGTACTTC. It codes for CASSLSDRGDGEQYF.

CDR3: CAWGTGPGEKLFF. The CDR3 region has the DNA TGTGCCTGGGGGACAGGGCCCGGTGAAAAACTGTTTTTT. The genes are TRBV30 and TRBJ1-4; 9 bases are a match to TRBD1. The CDR3 is made up of 13 amino acids. Unmatched junction bases numbered 5, after V lost 5 bases and J lost 7 bases. Germline CDR1 and CDR2: GTSNPN and SVGIG (reference sequence).

This chain links TRBV5-1 with TRBJ2-5; 10 nucleotides match TRBD1. The germline gives CDR1 SGHRS, CDR2 YFSETQ. CDR3 length: 15 amino acids. V gave up 0 bases and J gave up 4 bases; unmatched junction bases: 3. In nucleotides, the CDR3 is TGCGCCAGCAGCTTGGAGGACAGGGGGGGAGAGACCCAGTACTTC. This translates into CASSLEDRGGETQYF.

The V gene is TRBV5-6, the J gene TRBJ1-1, with 7 bases that match TRBD1. The germline V gene encodes CDR1 SGHDT and CDR2 YYEEEE. The V gene end was trimmed by 6 bases and the J gene end by 7 bases; junction bases not matched to a gene: 12. CDR3 length equals 14 residues. The CDR3 spells CASKIARGRGEAFF. CDR3 DNA: TGTGCCAGCAAGATTGCGAGGGGGCGGGGTGAAGCTTTCTTT. The full variable domain, rest sourced from reference TRBV5-6 and TRBJ1-1, is DAGVTQSPTHLIKTRGQQVTLRCSPKSGHDTVSWYQQALGQGPQFIFQYYEEEERQRGNFPDRFSGHQFPNYSSELNVNALLLGDSALYLCASKIARGRGEAFFGQGTRLTVV.

The rearrangement uses TRBV6-1 and TRBJ1-1; D is unclear. V lost 6 bases and J lost 2, with 4 bases in between. Germline CDR1 is MNHNS and CDR2 is SASEGT. This CDR3 region has 11 residues. CDR3 amino acids: CASRENTEAFF. The DNA for the CDR3 is TGTGCCAGCAGGGAAAACACTGAAGCTTTCTTT.

The chain joins TRBV6-5 to TRBJ2-5; no reliable D call. Trimming left V 6 bases short and J 5 bases short, with 13 bases between. In germline, CDR1 is MNHEY, CDR2 SVGAGI. This CDR3 region has 13 residues. The chain's CDR3 is CASSFARTETQYF. DNA for the CDR3: TGTGCCAGCAGCTTCGCCCGAACGGAGACCCAGTACTTC.

This sequence joins TRBV7-2 and TRBJ2-5; D is unresolved. Germline CDR1 reads SGHTA; CDR2 reads FQGNSA. V was trimmed by 2 bases and J by 1 base, leaving 5 bases between them. The CDR3 extends over 13 amino acids. DNA of the CDR3: TGTGCCAGCAGCTTAAGGTCCCAAGAGACCCAGTACTTC. Translation gives CASSLRSQETQYF.

CDR3 region: CASSLYAGTVVYEQYF. The CDR3 DNA reads as TGTGCCAGCAGCTTATATGCCGGGACAGTCGTTTACGAGCAGTACTTC. The chain couples TRBV7-9 to TRBJ2-7; 7 positions match TRBD1. The germline CDR1 and CDR2 sequences are SEHNR and FQNEAQ (reference sequence). The V gene end was trimmed by 2 bases and the J gene end by 4 bases; junction bases not matched to a gene: 11. The CDR3 covers 16 residues.

The CDR3 is CASSPSGTTIGGFF. DNA of the CDR3: TGTGCCAGCAGCCCCTCCGGGACTACCATCGGGGGGTTCTTC. This chain uses TRBV11-2 with TRBJ2-1, with 7 bases fitting TRBD2. This CDR3 is 14 amino acids long. V trimming: 5 bases; J trimming: 15 bases; junction bases outside the gene matches: 16. The germline V gene has CDR1 SGHAT and CDR2 FQNNGV.

The rearrangement links TRBV18 to TRBJ2-5; tentative D call: TRBD2 (6 bases). The germline CDR1 and CDR2 sequences are KGHSH and LQKENI. The CDR3 covers 14 residues. V lost 1 base, J lost 5 bases, and 11 bases lay in between. CDR3 sequence: CASSPRGVRETQYF. CDR3 sequence (DNA): TGTGCCAGCTCACCACGGGGGGTCCGGGAGACCCAGTACTTC.

The chain employs TRBV29-1 and TRBJ1-1; D is unclear. The CDR3 has 12 amino acids. Germline assignment: CDR1 SQVTM and CDR2 ANQGSEA. V shed 3 bases and J shed 6 bases, with 11 bases lying between them. The CDR3 reads CSVELQVAEAFF. The CDR3 DNA sequence: TGCAGCGTTGAGCTCCAGGTGGCTGAAGCTTTCTTT.

This chain connects TRBV30 to TRBJ1-1, with no clear D. The germline CDR1 and CDR2 sequences are GTSNPN and SVGIG (reference sequence). Trimming stripped 1 base from V and 13 bases from J, with 16 bases between. The CDR3 consists of 12 residues. The CDR3 reads CAWSGRLSEGFF. In DNA form, the CDR3 reads TGTGCCTGGAGTGGAAGGCTCTCGGAGGGTTTCTTT.

The rearrangement links TRBV14 to TRBJ2-3; TRBD2 agrees at 12 bases. Trimming cost V 6 bases and J 0 bases; bases outside gene matches: 1. The germline CDR1 and CDR2 sequences are SGHDN and FVKESK. This CDR3 is built from 15 residues. The CDR3 DNA follows: TGTGCCAGCAGGGGGACTAGCGGGAGCACAGATACGCAGTATTTT. It translates to CASRGTSGSTDTQYF. The full variable domain, rest sourced from reference TRBV14 and TRBJ2-3, is EAGVTQFPSHSVIEKGQTVTLRCDPISGHDNLYWYRRVMGKEIKFLLHFVKESKQDESGMPNNRFLAERTGGTYSTLKVQPAELEDSGVYFCASRGTSGSTDTQYFGPGTRLTVL.

V usage is TRBV6-4 and J usage is TRBJ2-3; perhaps D is TRBD1 or TRBD2 (5 bases each). The CDR3 consists of 16 residues. V was cut by 5 bases and J by 1 base, with 16 bases left in between. Germline V gene sequence: CDR1 MRHNA, CDR2 SNTAGT. This CDR3 reads CASSQEGSVGTDTQYF. The CDR3 DNA is TGTGCCAGCAGTCAAGAGGGGTCAGTGGGCACAGATACGCAGTATTTT.

The V gene is TRBV5-4, the J gene TRBJ1-2; 7 nucleotides agree with TRBD1. V was pared by 1 base and J by 6 bases, with 6 bases of the junction left unmatched. In germline, CDR1 is SGHNT, CDR2 YYREEE (reference sequence). The length of the CDR3 is 14 residues. The CDR3, as DNA: TGTGCCAGCAGCTTGTTGCCAGGGGGGGATGGCTACACCTTC. Its protein is CASSLLPGGDGYTF.

The genes are TRBV18 and TRBJ2-7; TRBD1 might be the D (5 bases). CDR3 size: 15 residues. Per germline, CDR1 KGHSH and CDR2 LQKENI. With 2 bases removed from V and 0 bases from J, the gap between germline ends came to 11 bases. The CDR3 DNA reads TGTGCCAGCTCACCAGGGGCAGGTAGCTCCTACGAGCAGTACTTC. This sequence encodes CASSPGAGSSYEQYF.

This clone was detected only a few times. The gene calls are TRBV2 and TRBJ2-7; a weak D match, TRBD2 (6 bases). The V and J ends lost 5 bases and 0 bases respectively, with 11 bases between them. Germline V CDR1 and CDR2: SNHLY, FYNNEI. The CDR3 covers 14 residues. The CDR3 here is CASSIDGSSYEQYF. As DNA, the CDR3 is TGTGCCAGCAGTATCGACGGGAGCTCCTACGAGCAGTACTTC.